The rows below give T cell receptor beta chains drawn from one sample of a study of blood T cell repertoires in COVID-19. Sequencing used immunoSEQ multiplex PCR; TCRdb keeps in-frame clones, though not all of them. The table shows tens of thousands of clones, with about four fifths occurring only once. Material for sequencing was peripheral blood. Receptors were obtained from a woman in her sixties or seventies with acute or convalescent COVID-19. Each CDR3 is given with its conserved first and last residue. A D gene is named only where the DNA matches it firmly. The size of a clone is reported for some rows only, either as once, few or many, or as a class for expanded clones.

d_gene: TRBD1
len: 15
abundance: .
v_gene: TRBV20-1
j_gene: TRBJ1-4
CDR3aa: CSASPRTGTNEKLFF
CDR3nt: TGCAGTGCTAGTCCCCGGACAGGGACTAATGAAAAACTGTTTTTT

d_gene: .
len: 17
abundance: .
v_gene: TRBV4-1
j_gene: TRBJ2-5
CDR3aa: CASSQAPTPRGRETQYF
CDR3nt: TGCGCCAGCAGCCAAGCGCCTACCCCTAGGGGCAGGGAGACCCAGTACTTC

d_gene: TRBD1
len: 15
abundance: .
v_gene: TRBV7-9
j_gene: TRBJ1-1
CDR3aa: CASNTGGGQNTEAFF
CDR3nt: TGTGCCAGCAACACGGGAGGGGGCCAGAACACTGAAGCTTTCTTT

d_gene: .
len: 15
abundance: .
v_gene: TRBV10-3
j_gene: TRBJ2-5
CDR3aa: CAISDRPPSEGTQYF
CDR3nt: TGTGCCATCAGTGACCGGCCCCCTAGCGAAGGGACCCAGTACTTC

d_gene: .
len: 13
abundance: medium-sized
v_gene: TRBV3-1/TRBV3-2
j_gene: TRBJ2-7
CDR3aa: CASSSGLRYEQYF
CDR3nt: TGTGCCAGCAGCTCGGGACTTCGCTACGAGCAGTACTTC

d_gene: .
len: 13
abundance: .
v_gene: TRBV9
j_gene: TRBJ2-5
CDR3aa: CASSPGDSETQYF
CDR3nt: TGTGCCAGCAGCCCCGGAGACTCGGAGACCCAGTACTTC

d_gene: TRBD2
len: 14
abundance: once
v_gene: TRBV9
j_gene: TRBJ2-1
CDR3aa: CASSGWVAGALPFF
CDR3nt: TGTGCCAGCAGCGGCTGGGTAGCGGGGGCCCTTCCGTTCTTC

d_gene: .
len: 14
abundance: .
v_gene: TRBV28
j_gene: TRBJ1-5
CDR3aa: CASSLGGGRQPQHF
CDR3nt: TGTGCCAGCAGTTTAGGGGGGGGTCGTCAGCCCCAGCATTTT

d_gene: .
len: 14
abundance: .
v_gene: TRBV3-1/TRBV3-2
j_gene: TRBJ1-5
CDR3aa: CASSQGEARQPQHF
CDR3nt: TGTGCCAGCAGCCAAGGGGAGGCGAGGCAGCCCCAGCATTTT

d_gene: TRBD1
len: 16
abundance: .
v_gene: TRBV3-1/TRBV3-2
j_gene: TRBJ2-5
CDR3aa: CASSQGLGQGRETQYF
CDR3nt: TGTGCCAGCAGCCAAGGCCTCGGACAGGGGAGGGAGACCCAGTACTTC

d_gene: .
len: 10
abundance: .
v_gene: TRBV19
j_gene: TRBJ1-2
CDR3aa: CATGDYGYTF
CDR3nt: TGTGCCACAGGGGACTATGGCTACACCTTC

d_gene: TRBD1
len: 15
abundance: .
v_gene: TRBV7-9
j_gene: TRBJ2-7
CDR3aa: CASSSTGVGSYEQYF
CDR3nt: TGTGCCAGCAGCTCGACAGGGGTTGGCTCCTACGAGCAGTACTTC

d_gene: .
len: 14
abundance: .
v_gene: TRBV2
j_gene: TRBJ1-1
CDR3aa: CASSLGLTNTEAFF
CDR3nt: TGTGCCAGCAGCCTGGGACTTACGAACACTGAAGCTTTCTTT

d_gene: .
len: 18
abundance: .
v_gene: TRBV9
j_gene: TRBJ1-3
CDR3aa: CASSKSPSIRNSGNTIYF
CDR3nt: TGTGCCAGCAGCAAGAGCCCCTCCATCAGGAACTCTGGAAACACCATATATTTT

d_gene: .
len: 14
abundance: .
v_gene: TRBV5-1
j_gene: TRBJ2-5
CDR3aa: CASNYGQREETQYF
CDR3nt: TGCGCCAGCAACTACGGACAGCGCGAAGAGACCCAGTACTTC

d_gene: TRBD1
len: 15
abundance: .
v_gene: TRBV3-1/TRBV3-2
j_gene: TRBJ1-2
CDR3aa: CASSQTRQGADGYTF
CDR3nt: TGTGCCAGCAGCCAAACTCGACAGGGGGCTGACGGCTACACCTTC

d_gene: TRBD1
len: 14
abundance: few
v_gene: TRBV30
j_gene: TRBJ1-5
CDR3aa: CAWSSGQGGQPQHF
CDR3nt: TGTGCCTGGAGTTCCGGACAGGGAGGCCAGCCCCAGCATTTT

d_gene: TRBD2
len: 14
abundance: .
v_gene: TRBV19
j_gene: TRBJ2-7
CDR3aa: CASSRAGGSYEQYF
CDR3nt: TGTGCCAGTAGTAGAGCGGGAGGGTCGTACGAGCAGTACTTC

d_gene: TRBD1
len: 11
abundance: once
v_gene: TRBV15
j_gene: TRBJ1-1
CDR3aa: CATGGETEAFF
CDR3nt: TGTGCCACAGGGGGCGAGACTGAAGCTTTCTTT

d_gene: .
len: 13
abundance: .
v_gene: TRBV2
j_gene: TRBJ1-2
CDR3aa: CATRENRDYGYTF
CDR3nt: TGTGCCACCCGAGAGAACCGGGACTATGGCTACACCTTC

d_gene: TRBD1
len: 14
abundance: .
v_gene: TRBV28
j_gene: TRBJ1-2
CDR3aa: CASHPRDRVYGYTF
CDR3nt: TGTGCCAGCCACCCTCGGGACAGGGTCTATGGCTACACCTTC

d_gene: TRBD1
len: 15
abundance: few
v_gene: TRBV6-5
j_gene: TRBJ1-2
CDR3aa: CASTLGQGLNYGYTF
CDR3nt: TGTGCCAGCACCCTCGGACAGGGCCTCAACTATGGCTACACCTTC

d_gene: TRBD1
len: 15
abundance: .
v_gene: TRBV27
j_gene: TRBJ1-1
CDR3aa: CASSLSQGARTEAFF
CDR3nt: TGTGCCAGCAGTTTATCGCAGGGGGCGAGGACTGAAGCTTTCTTT

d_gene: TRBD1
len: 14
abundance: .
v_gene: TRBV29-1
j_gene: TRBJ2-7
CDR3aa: CSVTRQGNSYEQYF
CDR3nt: TGCAGCGTAACCCGACAGGGGAACTCCTACGAGCAGTACTTC

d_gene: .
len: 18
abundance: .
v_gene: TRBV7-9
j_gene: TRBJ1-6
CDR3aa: CASSLGWALGSTASPLHF
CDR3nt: TGTGCCAGCAGCTTAGGATGGGCTCTAGGGAGTACTGCTTCACCCCTCCACTTT

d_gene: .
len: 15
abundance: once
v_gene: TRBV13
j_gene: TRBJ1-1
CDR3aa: CASSTRYRANTEAFF
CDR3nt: TGTGCCAGCAGCACTCGATACAGGGCAAACACTGAAGCTTTCTTT

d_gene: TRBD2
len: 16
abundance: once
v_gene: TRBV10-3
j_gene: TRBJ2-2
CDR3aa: CAISRLAGAETGELFF
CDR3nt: TGTGCCATCAGCCGCCTAGCGGGAGCGGAAACCGGGGAGCTGTTTTTT

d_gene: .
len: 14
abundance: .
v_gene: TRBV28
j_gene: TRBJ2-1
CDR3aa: CASSLGGLYNEQFF
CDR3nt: TGTGCCAGCTCCCTGGGGGGGCTATACAATGAGCAGTTCTTC

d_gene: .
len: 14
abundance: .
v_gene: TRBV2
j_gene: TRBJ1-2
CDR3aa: CASSDQGQIYGYTF
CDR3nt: TGTGCCAGCAGTGACCAGGGGCAAATCTATGGCTACACCTTC